This T cell receptor (beta chain) came from a study of T cells after yellow fever vaccination. Study details: SMART-Seq v4 Ultra Low Input served to prepare low-cell-number fractions.

This clonotype was observed many times. Looked up from germline, CDR1 is DFQATT and CDR2 is SNEGSKA (reference sequence). Trimming stripped 6 bases from V and 1 base from J, with 12 bases between. This CDR3 contains 13 residues. TCRdb independently ran MiXCR on the 5' RACE reads; one entry per CDR3 protein. Of more than 65,000 distinct CDR3 sequences listed, around 7.8% were seen once; the top ten hold approximately 29%. The sequence was obtained from a man aged 18 to 30 who received the YFV17D yellow fever vaccine. The source was CD8+ T cells sorted from PBMCs, collected 9 to 10 days after the first yellow fever vaccination. The chain carries TRBV20-1 and TRBJ1-1; the D is unclear. DNA of the CDR3: TGCAGTGCCGTAGGCGGGGAGAACACTGAAGCTTTCTTT. Translating gives CSAVGGENTEAFF.